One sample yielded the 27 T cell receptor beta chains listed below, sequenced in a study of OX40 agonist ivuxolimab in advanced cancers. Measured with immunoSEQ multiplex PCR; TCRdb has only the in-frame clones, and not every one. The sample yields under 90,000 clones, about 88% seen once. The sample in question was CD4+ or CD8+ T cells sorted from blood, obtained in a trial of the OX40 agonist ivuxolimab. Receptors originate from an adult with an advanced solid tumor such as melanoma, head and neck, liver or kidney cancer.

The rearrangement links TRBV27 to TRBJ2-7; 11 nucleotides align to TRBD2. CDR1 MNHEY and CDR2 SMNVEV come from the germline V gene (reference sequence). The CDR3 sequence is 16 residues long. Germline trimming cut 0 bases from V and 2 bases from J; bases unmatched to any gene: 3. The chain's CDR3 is CASSLSGLAETYEQYF. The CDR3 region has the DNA TGTGCCAGCAGTTTATCGGGACTAGCGGAAACCTACGAGCAGTACTTC.

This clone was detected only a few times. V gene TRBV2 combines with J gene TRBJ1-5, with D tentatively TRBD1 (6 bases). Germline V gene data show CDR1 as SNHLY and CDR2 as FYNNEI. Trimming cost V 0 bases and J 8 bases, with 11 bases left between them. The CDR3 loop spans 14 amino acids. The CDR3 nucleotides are TGTGCCAGCAGTGAAGCTCGAGGGGGAGAGCCCCAGCATTTT. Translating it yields CASSEARGGEPQHF. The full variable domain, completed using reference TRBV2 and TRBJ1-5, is EPEVTQTPSHQVTQMGQEVILRCVPISNHLYFYWYRQILGQKVEFLVSFYNNEISEKSEIFDDQFSVERPDGSNFTLKIRSTKLEDSAMYFCASSEARGGEPQHFGDGTRLSIL.

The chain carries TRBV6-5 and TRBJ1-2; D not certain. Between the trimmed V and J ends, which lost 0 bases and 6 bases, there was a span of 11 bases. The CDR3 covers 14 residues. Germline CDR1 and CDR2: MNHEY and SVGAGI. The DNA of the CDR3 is TGTGCCAGCAGTTACTCGACGGTGGTCAATGGCTACACCTTC. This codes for CASSYSTVVNGYTF.

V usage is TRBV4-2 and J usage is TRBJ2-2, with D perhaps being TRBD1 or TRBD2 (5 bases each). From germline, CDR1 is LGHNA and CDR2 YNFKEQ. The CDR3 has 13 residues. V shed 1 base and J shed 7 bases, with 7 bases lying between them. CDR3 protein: CASSQGDRGELFF. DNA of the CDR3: TGTGCCAGCAGCCAAGGGGACCGCGGGGAGCTGTTTTTT.

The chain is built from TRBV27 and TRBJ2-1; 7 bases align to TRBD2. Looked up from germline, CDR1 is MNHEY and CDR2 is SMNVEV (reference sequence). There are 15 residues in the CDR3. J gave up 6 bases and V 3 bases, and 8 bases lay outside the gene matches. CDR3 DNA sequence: TGTGCCAGCAGTTTCGGGGGGAGTGGGGGCAATGAGCAGTTCTTC. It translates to CASSFGGSGGNEQFF.

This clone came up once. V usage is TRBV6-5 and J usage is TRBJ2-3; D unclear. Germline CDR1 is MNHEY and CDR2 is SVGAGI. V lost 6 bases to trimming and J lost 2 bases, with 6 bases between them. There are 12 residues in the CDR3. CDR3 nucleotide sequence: TGTGCCAGCAGGGAAAACACAGATACGCAGTATTTT. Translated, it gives CASRENTDTQYF.

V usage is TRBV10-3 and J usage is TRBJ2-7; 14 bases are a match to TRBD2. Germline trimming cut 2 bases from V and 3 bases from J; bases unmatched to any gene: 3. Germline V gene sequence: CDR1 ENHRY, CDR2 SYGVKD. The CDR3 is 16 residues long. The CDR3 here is CAISEPGLAGGYEQYF. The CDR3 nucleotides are TGTGCCATCAGTGAGCCCGGACTAGCGGGGGGCTACGAGCAGTACTTC.

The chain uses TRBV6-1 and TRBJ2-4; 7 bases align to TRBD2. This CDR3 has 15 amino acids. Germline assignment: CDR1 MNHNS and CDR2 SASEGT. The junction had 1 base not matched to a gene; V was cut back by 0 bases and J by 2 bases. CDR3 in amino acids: CASSEAGGTKNIQYF. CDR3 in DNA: TGTGCCAGCAGTGAAGCGGGGGGGACCAAAAACATTCAGTACTTC.

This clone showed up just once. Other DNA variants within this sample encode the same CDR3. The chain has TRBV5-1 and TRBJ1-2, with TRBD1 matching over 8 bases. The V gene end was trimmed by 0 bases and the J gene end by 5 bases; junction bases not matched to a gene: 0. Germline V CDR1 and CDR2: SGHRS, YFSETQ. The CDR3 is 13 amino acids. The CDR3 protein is CASSLDRGYGYTF. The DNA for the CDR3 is TGCGCCAGCAGCTTGGACAGGGGGTATGGCTACACCTTC.

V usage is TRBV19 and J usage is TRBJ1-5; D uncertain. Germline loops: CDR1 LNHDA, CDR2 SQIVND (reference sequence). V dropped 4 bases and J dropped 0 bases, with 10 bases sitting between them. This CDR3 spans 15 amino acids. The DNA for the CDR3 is TGTGCCAGTAGTAAGGTTGCCTATAGCAATCAGCCCCAGCATTTT. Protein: CASSKVAYSNQPQHF.

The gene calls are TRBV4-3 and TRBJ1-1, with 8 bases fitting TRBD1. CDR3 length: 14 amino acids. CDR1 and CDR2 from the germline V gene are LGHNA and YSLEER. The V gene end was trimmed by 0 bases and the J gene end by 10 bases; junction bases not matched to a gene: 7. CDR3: CASSQDGTGGRAFF. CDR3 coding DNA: TGCGCCAGCAGCCAAGATGGGACAGGAGGTCGAGCTTTCTTT.

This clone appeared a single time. The chain's CDR3 is CASTVMGGGEQYF. CDR3 sequence (DNA): TGTGCCAGCACCGTAATGGGGGGAGGCGAGCAGTACTTC. The chain joins TRBV7-9 to TRBJ2-7; tentatively, D is TRBD2 (6 bases). Trimming took off 7 bases at V and 6 bases at J, with 16 bases between the two ends. Germline V CDR1 and CDR2: SEHNR, FQNEAQ (reference sequence). The CDR3 totals 13 residues.

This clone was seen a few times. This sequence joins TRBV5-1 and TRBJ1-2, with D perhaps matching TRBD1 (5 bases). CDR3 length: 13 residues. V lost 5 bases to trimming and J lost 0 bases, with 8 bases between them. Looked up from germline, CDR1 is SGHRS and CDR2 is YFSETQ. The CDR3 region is CASRMTANYGYTF. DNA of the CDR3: TGCGCCAGCAGAATGACAGCTAACTATGGCTACACCTTC. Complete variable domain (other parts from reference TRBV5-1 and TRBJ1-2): KAGVTQTPRYLIKTRGQQVTLSCSPISGHRSVSWYQQTPGQGLQFLFEYFSETQRNKGNFPGRFSGRQFSNSRSEMNVSTLELGDSALYLCASRMTANYGYTFGSGTRLTVV.

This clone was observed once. CDR3 DNA sequence: TGTGCCAGTAGCTTACCGGGACACCAGACCTATGGCTACACCTTC. Its translation: CASSLPGHQTYGYTF. The J gene is TRBJ1-2, the V gene TRBV19, with a possible D match to TRBD1 (6 bases). The CDR3 covers 15 residues. The V end was cut by 6 bases, the J end by 4 bases, with 18 bases between. Germline CDR1 is LNHDA and CDR2 is SQIVND (reference sequence).

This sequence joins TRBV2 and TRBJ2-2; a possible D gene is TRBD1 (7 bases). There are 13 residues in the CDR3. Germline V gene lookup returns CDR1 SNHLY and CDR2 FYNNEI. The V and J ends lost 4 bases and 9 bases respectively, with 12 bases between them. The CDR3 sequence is CASSGQGGRELFF. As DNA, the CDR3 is TGTGCCAGCAGTGGGCAGGGGGGCCGGGAGCTGTTTTTT.

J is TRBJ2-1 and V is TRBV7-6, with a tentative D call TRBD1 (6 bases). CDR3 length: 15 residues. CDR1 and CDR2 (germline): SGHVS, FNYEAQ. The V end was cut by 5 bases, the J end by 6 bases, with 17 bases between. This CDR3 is CASSHPMGASNEQFF. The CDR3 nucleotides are TGTGCCAGCAGCCACCCGATGGGGGCATCCAATGAGCAGTTCTTC.

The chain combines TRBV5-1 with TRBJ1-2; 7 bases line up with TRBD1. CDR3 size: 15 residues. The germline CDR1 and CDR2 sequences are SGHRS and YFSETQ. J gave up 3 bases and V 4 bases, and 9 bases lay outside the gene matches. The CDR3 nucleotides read TGCGCCAGCAGCCCGCACAGGGGCCTTTACTATGGCTACACCTTC. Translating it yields CASSPHRGLYYGYTF.

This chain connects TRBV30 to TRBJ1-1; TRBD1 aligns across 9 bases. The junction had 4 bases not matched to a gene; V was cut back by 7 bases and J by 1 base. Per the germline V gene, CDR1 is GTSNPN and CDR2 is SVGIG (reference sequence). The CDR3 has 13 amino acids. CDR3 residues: CALKTGGNTEAFF. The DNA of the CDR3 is TGTGCCTTAAAGACAGGGGGGAACACTGAAGCTTTCTTT.

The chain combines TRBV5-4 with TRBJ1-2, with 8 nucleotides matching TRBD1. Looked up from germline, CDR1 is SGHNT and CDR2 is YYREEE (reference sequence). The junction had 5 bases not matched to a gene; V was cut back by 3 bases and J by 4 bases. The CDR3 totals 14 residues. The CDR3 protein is CASSSWTGIYGYTF. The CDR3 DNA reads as TGTGCCAGCAGCTCATGGACAGGGATCTATGGCTACACCTTC.

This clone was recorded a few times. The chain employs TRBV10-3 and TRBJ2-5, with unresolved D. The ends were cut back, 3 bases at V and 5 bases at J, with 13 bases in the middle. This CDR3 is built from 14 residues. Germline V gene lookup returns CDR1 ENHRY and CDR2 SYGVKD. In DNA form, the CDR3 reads TGTGCCATCAGTGATGGACGGGCTTGGGAGACCCAGTACTTC. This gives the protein CAISDGRAWETQYF.

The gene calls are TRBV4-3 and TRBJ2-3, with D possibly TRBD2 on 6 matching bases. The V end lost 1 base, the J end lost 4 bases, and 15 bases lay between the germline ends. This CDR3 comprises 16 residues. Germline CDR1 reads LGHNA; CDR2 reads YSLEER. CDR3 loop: CASSQGDGREADTQYF. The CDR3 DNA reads TGCGCCAGCAGCCAAGGGGACGGGCGGGAAGCAGATACGCAGTATTTT.

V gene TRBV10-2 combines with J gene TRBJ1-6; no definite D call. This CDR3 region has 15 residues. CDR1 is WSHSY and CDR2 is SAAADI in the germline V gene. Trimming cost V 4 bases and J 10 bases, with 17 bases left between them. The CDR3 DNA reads TGCGCCAGCAGTGCCTATATACGGGGTGACTCACCCCTCCACTTT. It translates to CASSAYIRGDSPLHF.

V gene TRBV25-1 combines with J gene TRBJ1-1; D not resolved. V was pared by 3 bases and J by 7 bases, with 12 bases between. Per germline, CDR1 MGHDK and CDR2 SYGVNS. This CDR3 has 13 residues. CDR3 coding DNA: TGTGCCAGCAGTGAGATCAGAGGTTTTGAAGCTTTCTTT. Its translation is CASSEIRGFEAFF.

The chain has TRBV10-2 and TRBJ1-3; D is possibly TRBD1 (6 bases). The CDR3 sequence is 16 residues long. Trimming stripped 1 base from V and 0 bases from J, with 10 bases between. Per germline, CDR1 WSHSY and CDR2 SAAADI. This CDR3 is CASSEWGASSGNTIYF. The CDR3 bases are TGCGCCAGCAGTGAGTGGGGGGCCTCCTCTGGAAACACCATATATTTT.

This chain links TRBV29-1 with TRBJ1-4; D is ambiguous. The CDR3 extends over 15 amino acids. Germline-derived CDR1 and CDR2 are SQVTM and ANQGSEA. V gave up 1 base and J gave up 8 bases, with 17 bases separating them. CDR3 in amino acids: CSVEGAFGVREKLFF. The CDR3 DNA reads TGCAGCGTTGAAGGGGCTTTCGGGGTACGAGAAAAACTGTTTTTT. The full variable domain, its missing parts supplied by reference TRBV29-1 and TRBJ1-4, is SAVISQKPSRDICQRGTSLTIQCQVDSQVTMMFWYRQQPGQSLTLIATANQGSEATYESGFVIDKFPISRPNLTFSTLTVSNMSPEDSSIYLCSVEGAFGVREKLFFGSGTQLSVL.

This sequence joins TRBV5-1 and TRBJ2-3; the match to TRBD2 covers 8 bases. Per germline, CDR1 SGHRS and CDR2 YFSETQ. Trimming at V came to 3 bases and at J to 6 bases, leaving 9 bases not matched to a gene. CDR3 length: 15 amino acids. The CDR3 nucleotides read TGCGCCAGCAGCTCCGGGACTAGTTTAGCGGATACGCAGTATTTT. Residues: CASSSGTSLADTQYF.

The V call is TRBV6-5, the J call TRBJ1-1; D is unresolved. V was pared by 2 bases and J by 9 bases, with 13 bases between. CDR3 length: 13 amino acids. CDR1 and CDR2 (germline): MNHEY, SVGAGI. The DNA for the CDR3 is TGTGCCAGCAGTTACCCGGATGGGAGAAAAGCTTTCTTT. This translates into CASSYPDGRKAFF.